The clone carrying this T cell receptor (beta chain) was counted ten times or more. TCRdb re-called the 5' RACE reads with MiXCR, one entry per CDR3 protein. The sample contains some 60,000 distinct CDR3 sequences, roughly 3.5% of which appear only once. The data are from a study of neurological immune-mediated disorders. Study information: Multiple sclerosis patients (n of about 34) included some 30 with relapsing-remitting and 3 with secondary progressive disease.

The CDR3 runs to 15 residues. Germline V CDR1 and CDR2: KGHDR, SFDVKD. The germline V and J ends were trimmed by 4 bases and 2 bases, with 13 bases remaining between them. Sequences were obtained from PBMCs. The sequence was obtained from a woman aged 45-65 years with multiple sclerosis. The rearrangement uses TRBV24-1 and TRBJ2-5; perhaps TRBD1 as D (6 bases). CDR3: CATSDVRGLQETQYF. DNA of the CDR3: TGTGCCACCAGTGACGTCAGGGGTTTACAAGAGACCCAGTACTTC.